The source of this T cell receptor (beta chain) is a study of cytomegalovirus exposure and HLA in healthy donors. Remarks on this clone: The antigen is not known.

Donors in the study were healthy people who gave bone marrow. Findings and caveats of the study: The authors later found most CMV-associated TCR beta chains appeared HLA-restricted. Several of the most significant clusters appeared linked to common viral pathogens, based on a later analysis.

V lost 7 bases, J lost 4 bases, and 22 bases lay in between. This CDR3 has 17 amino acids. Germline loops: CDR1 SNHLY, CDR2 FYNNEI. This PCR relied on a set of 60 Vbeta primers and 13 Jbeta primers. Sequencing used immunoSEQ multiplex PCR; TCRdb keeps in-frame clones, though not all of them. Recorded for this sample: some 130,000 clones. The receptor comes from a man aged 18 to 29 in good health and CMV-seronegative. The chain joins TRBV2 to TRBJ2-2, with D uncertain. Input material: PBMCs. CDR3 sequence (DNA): TGTGCCAGCACCTCATTGGGCCAGAATAACCCCACCGGGGAGCTGTTTTTT. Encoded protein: CASTSLGQNNPTGELFF.